The next 28 T cell receptor beta chains were all read from a single sample in a study of blood T cell repertoires in COVID-19. Only in-frame clones appear in the TCRdb table, and some are missing; sequencing was by immunoSEQ multiplex PCR. The sample yields 150,000 to 200,000 clones, 83% seen once. Sequencing used peripheral blood. The receptor set was obtained from a woman aged 80 or over with acute or convalescent COVID-19.

The chain employs TRBV18 and TRBJ2-5; 13 nucleotides agree with TRBD2. Trimming took 7 bases from V and 4 from J; bases not matched to a gene: 6. CDR3 length: 15 amino acids. The germline CDR1 and CDR2 sequences are KGHSH and LQKENI. DNA of the CDR3: TGTGCCAGCTTCAGGACTAGCGGGAGTAGAGAGACCCAGTACTTC. Amino acids: CASFRTSGSRETQYF.

Comment on this clone: In the same sample, other DNA sequences code for this CDR3. The rearrangement links TRBV19 to TRBJ1-4; TRBD1 agrees at 9 bases. The germline V gene encodes CDR1 LNHDA and CDR2 SQIVND (reference sequence). The CDR3 is 15 amino acids. V shed 5 bases, J shed 6 bases, and the junction held 7 bases outside the gene matches. In nucleotides, the CDR3 is TGTGCCAGTAGTCTACCGGGACAGGGAGATGAAAAACTGTTTTTT. It is translated as CASSLPGQGDEKLFF.

The V and J genes are TRBV27 and TRBJ2-3; TRBD2 matches 13 bases. The junction had 12 bases not matched to a gene; V was cut back by 7 bases and J by 2 bases. The CDR3 consists of 18 residues. Looked up from germline, CDR1 is MNHEY and CDR2 is SMNVEV (reference sequence). CDR3 bases: TGTGCCAGCAACCGGTACGGGACTAGCGGGACCTACACAGATACGCAGTATTTT. This translates into CASNRYGTSGTYTDTQYF.

This clone showed up just a few times. The rearrangement joins TRBV6-6 to TRBJ1-4, with D unclear. The CDR3 covers 15 residues. Trimming removed 4 bases at V and 4 bases at J, with 13 bases between. The V gene's germline CDR1 is MNHNY and CDR2 SVGAGI (reference sequence). This CDR3 is CASSSETGFNEKLFF. The CDR3 DNA follows: TGTGCCAGCAGTTCGGAGACGGGGTTTAATGAAAAACTGTTTTTT.

This chain links TRBV6-5 with TRBJ2-5, with D tentatively TRBD1 (5 bases). Trimming pared 6 bases from V and 2 bases from J, leaving 13 bases between. Germline CDR1 and CDR2: MNHEY and SVGAGI. This CDR3 is 14 amino acids long. In DNA form, the CDR3 reads TGTGCCAGCAGCTCAACAGGCGTTCAAGAGACCCAGTACTTC. Its protein is CASSSTGVQETQYF.

This clone is a singleton in its sample. The V gene is TRBV7-9, the J gene TRBJ1-2; 10 nucleotides agree with TRBD1. The CDR3 length is 17 residues. CDR1 SEHNR and CDR2 FQNEAQ come from the germline V gene (reference sequence). J gave up 8 bases and V 4 bases, and 16 bases lay outside the gene matches. The CDR3 bases are TGTGCCAGCAGCTCACCCGGGACAGGGGATACCGGTGGCGGCTACACCTTC. Its translation: CASSSPGTGDTGGGYTF.

A few counts support this clone. The rearrangement links TRBV28 to TRBJ1-1; TRBD1 matches 7 bases. CDR1 and CDR2 from the germline V gene are MDHEN and SYDVKM. This CDR3 contains 12 residues. V shed 8 bases and J 8 bases; nucleotides not matched to a gene: 8. This CDR3 is CASEGAVPEAFF. The DNA of the CDR3 is TGTGCCAGCGAGGGGGCAGTCCCCGAAGCTTTCTTT.

J is TRBJ2-7 and V is TRBV4-3, with D maybe TRBD2 (6 bases). This CDR3 region has 15 residues. CDR1 LGHNA and CDR2 YSLEER come from the germline V gene. Trimming took off 2 bases at V and 6 bases at J, with 17 bases between the two ends. The CDR3 loop reads CASSQSEGIVSEQYF. The CDR3 DNA sequence: TGCGCCAGCAGCCAATCGGAGGGGATCGTGAGCGAGCAGTACTTC.

The V and J genes are TRBV15 and TRBJ2-5; 9 nucleotides line up with TRBD2. Germline values: CDR1 LNHNV, CDR2 YYDKDF (reference sequence). The CDR3 consists of 15 residues. V shed 1 base, J shed 3 bases, and the junction held 3 bases outside the gene matches. The CDR3 DNA is TGTGCCACCAGCAGAGGTAGCGGGAGTGAAGAGACCCAGTACTTC. Residues: CATSRGSGSEETQYF.

The CDR3 here is CSVERAGDTQYF. For the CDR3, the DNA is TGCAGCGTTGAAAGGGCGGGAGATACGCAGTATTTT. The rearrangement uses TRBV29-1 and TRBJ2-3, with D perhaps TRBD2 (5 bases). CDR3 length: 12 amino acids. Per germline, CDR1 SQVTM and CDR2 ANQGSEA. Trimming removed 2 bases at V and 5 bases at J, with 8 bases between.

The CDR3: CAWIKAGSAYEQYF. CDR3 in DNA: TGTGCCTGGATCAAAGCGGGATCGGCCTACGAGCAGTACTTC. This rearrangement joins TRBV30 to TRBJ2-7; 7 bases fit TRBD2. This CDR3 comprises 14 residues. The trim removed 4 bases at V and 2 bases at J, leaving 8 bases unmatched. Germline lookup yields CDR1 GTSNPN and CDR2 SVGIG (reference sequence).

The chain recombines TRBV9 with TRBJ1-2; D is unresolved. The germline V gene encodes CDR1 SGDLS and CDR2 YYNGEE. With 6 bases removed from V and 2 bases from J, the gap between germline ends came to 17 bases. The CDR3 has 15 amino acids. For the CDR3, the DNA is TGTGCCAGCACCAAAAATGGGGAGGGAAACTATGGCTACACCTTC. As protein: CASTKNGEGNYGYTF. Full variable domain (remainder filled in from reference TRBV9 and TRBJ1-2): DSGVTQTPKHLITATGQRVTLRCSPRSGDLSVYWYQQSLDQGLQFLIQYYNGEERAKGNILERFSAQQFPDLHSELNLSSLELGDSALYFCASTKNGEGNYGYTFGSGTRLTVV.

This chain uses TRBV3-1 (or the pseudogene TRBV3-2) with TRBJ2-7; TRBD2 agrees at 13 bases. The J segment lost 6 bases and the V segment lost 10 bases, leaving 9 bases of the junction unmatched. The CDR3 consists of 14 residues. Germline V gene sequence: CDR1 LGHDT, CDR2 YNNKEL (reference sequence). DNA of the CDR3: TGTGCCACTACCGGGACTAGCGGGGTCGGCGAGCAGTACTTC. It translates to CATTGTSGVGEQYF.

The rearrangement joins TRBV12-5 to TRBJ2-1; D is undetermined. Germline CDR1 reads LGHNT; CDR2 reads FRNRAP. The CDR3 consists of 14 residues. The V end lost 7 bases, the J end lost 8 bases, and 18 bases lay between the germline ends. In nucleotides, the CDR3 is TGTGCTAGTGCCTGGGCCTCTGCGCGTGATGAGCAGTTCTTC. Residues: CASAWASARDEQFF.

CDR3 sequence (DNA): TGCGCCAGCAGCTTAACAGGTTATGGAAACACCATATATTTT. Translating gives CASSLTGYGNTIYF. The rearrangement uses TRBV5-1 and TRBJ1-3; D may be TRBD1 (5 bases). The germline CDR1 and CDR2 sequences are SGHRS and YFSETQ. The CDR3 spans 14 residues. Trimming left V 2 bases short and J 3 bases short, with 9 bases between. The full variable domain, in which reference TRBV5-1 and TRBJ1-3 provide the parts outside the CDR3, is KAGVTQTPRYLIKTRGQQVTLSCSPISGHRSVSWYQQTPGQGLQFLFEYFSETQRNKGNFPGRFSGRQFSNSRSEMNVSTLELGDSALYLCASSLTGYGNTIYFGEGSWLTVV.

This rearrangement joins TRBV10-3 to TRBJ1-2; 8 nucleotides match TRBD1. CDR1 is ENHRY, CDR2 SYGVKD, per germline. V dropped 8 bases and J dropped 1; count of bases not matched to a gene: 9. The CDR3 extends over 15 amino acids. CDR3 residues: CAIGTGTGINYGYTF. CDR3 in DNA: TGTGCCATCGGAACCGGGACAGGTATTAACTATGGCTACACCTTC.

This clone was counted once. The chain combines TRBV28 with TRBJ2-7, with a tentative D call TRBD1 (6 bases). CDR1 and CDR2 from the germline V gene are MDHEN and SYDVKM. The V end lost 6 bases, the J end lost 2 bases, and 14 bases lay between the germline ends. This CDR3 is built from 14 residues. For the CDR3, the DNA is TGTGCCAGCAGCCTGGACAGCGGACCCTACGAGCAGTACTTC. Its translation: CASSLDSGPYEQYF.

The V call is TRBV7-6, the J call TRBJ2-3, with 11 bases matching TRBD2. The germline gives CDR1 SGHVS, CDR2 FNYEAQ. J gave up 2 bases and V 5 bases, and 9 bases lay outside the gene matches. This CDR3 spans 17 amino acids. CDR3 residues: CASSDSTSGAYTDTQYF. As DNA, the CDR3 is TGTGCCAGCAGCGATTCGACTAGCGGGGCCTACACAGATACGCAGTATTTT.

This rearrangement joins TRBV30 to TRBJ1-4; D call uncertain. This CDR3 has 11 residues. CDR1 and CDR2 from the germline V gene are GTSNPN and SVGIG (reference sequence). Between the trimmed V and J ends, which lost 0 bases and 8 bases, there was a span of 4 bases. CDR3 DNA: TGTGCCTGGAGTGTCCGGGAAAAACTGTTTTTT. Translation gives CAWSVREKLFF.

This clone has only a few counts. V and J are TRBV4-3 and TRBJ2-5; 8 bases agree with TRBD2. V trimming: 0 bases; J trimming: 1 base; junction bases outside the gene matches: 7. Germline CDR1 LGHNA, CDR2 YSLEER. The CDR3 runs to 17 residues. The DNA for the CDR3 is TGCGCCAGCAGCCAAGAGTCTAGCGGGTGGGGCCAAGAGACCCAGTACTTC. The encoded protein is CASSQESSGWGQETQYF.

V gene TRBV13 combines with J gene TRBJ1-5, with 7 bases identical to TRBD1. V lost 5 bases, J lost 4 bases, and 5 bases stayed unmatched. Germline V lookup: CDR1 PRHDT, CDR2 FYEKMQ (reference sequence). The CDR3 is made up of 14 amino acids. For the CDR3, the DNA is TGTGCCAGCAGCCTGGGACAGCTAAATCAGCCCCAGCATTTT. Protein product: CASSLGQLNQPQHF.

The chain carries TRBV6-5 and TRBJ2-2; D not certain. The CDR3 consists of 13 residues. Germline V gene data show CDR1 as MNHEY and CDR2 as SVGAGI. V lost 0 bases, J lost 5 bases, and 4 bases lay in between. The CDR3 region has the DNA TGTGCCAGCAGTTACTCGACTACCGGGGAGCTGTTTTTT. Protein product: CASSYSTTGELFF.

In its sample, this clone was seen a few times. This chain connects TRBV7-2 to TRBJ2-3, with 11 positions matching TRBD2. Germline V gives CDR1 SGHTA, CDR2 FQGNSA. The CDR3 contains 15 residues. The ends lost 5 bases at V and 6 bases at J; junction bases unmatched: 7. Here the CDR3 DNA reads TGTGCCAGCAGCCGTAGCGGGGGGGCCTGGGATACGCAGTATTTT. It specifies CASSRSGGAWDTQYF.

The rearrangement uses TRBV2 and TRBJ1-2; tentatively, D is TRBD1 (5 bases). Germline CDR1 is SNHLY and CDR2 is FYNNEI. V was pared by 2 bases and J by 7 bases, with 17 bases between. The CDR3 consists of 15 residues. For the CDR3, the DNA is TGTGCCAGCAGTGAACCGGGAGGGGTCGTCGCTGGCTACACCTTC. It yields the protein CASSEPGGVVAGYTF.

This rearrangement joins TRBV19 to TRBJ2-3, with D possibly TRBD2 on 5 matching bases. The V end was cut by 0 bases, the J end by 7 bases, with 14 bases between. Germline-derived CDR1 and CDR2 are LNHDA and SQIVND (reference sequence). CDR3 length: 15 amino acids. The CDR3 loop is CASSIDPASTYTQYF. CDR3 coding DNA: TGTGCCAGTAGTATAGATCCGGCTAGCACCTATACGCAGTATTTT.

This chain uses TRBV4-2 with TRBJ1-4; D uncertain. V lost 4 bases to trimming and J lost 6 bases, with 15 bases between them. Germline-derived CDR1 and CDR2 are LGHNA and YNFKEQ. The CDR3 is 15 amino acids. CDR3 sequence (DNA): TGTGCCAGCAGCCCACTTTATGGTGAAGATGAAAAACTGTTTTTT. Translation: CASSPLYGEDEKLFF.

The rearrangement links TRBV6-5 to TRBJ2-1; 11 nucleotides line up with TRBD2. Germline lookup yields CDR1 MNHEY and CDR2 SVGAGI. Losses at the gene ends were 7 bases for V and 9 bases for J; bases not matched to a gene: 8. The CDR3 is 14 amino acids. CDR3 sequence: CASIVTSGAGEQFF. In nucleotides, the CDR3 is TGTGCCAGCATCGTGACTAGCGGGGCGGGTGAGCAGTTCTTC.

This clone has just one count. The chain uses TRBV25-1 and TRBJ1-6; 7 nucleotides agree with TRBD1. The ends lost 4 bases at V and 7 bases at J; junction bases unmatched: 7. This CDR3 region has 15 residues. From germline, CDR1 is MGHDK and CDR2 SYGVNS. Written as DNA, the CDR3 is TGTGCCAGCAGTGGGATGACAGGGTTCAATTCACCCCTCCACTTT. Translation gives CASSGMTGFNSPLHF.